This is a list of T cell receptor beta chains from one sample in a study of T cells in Graves' hyperthyroidism and ophthalmopathy. MiXCR, applied by TCRdb to the multiplex PCR reads, yields one record per CDR3 protein. In the table there are more than 650,000 distinct CDR3 sequences, 11% to 15% of which are singletons. Sequencing was carried out using blood. Receptor source: a woman aged 18 to 35 with Graves' hyperthyroidism. Each CDR3 is given with its conserved first and last residue. A D gene is named only where the DNA matches it firmly. Part of the rows lack a size; the others show once, few, many or a class for expanded clones.

d_call,cdr3_length,clone_size,v_call,j_call,cdr3_nt,cdr3_aa
NA,15,few,TRBV7-9,TRBJ2-7,TGTGCCAGCAGCCCCCGACTCGAAAATCGCTACGAGCAGTACTTC,CASSPRLENRYEQYF
NA,16,NA,TRBV7-2,TRBJ2-1,TGTGCCAGCAGCCCCCGGGGGAATAGCCGGCTCAATGAGCAGTTCTTC,CASSPRGNSRLNEQFF
NA,16,many,TRBV7-8,TRBJ2-1,TGTGCCAGCAGCTCCCCCCAGATTAGCGGATACAATGAGCAGTTCTTC,CASSSPQISGYNEQFF
TRBD2,16,NA,TRBV30,TRBJ2-1,TGTGCCTGGAGCCTGTCTCTAGCGGGAGGGCCGGATGAGCAGTTCTTC,CAWSLSLAGGPDEQFF
NA,15,many,TRBV28,TRBJ1-2,TGTGCCAGCCTGTCACGGATGGGCCCGAACTATGGCTACACCTTC,CASLSRMGPNYGYTF
TRBD1,15,few,TRBV6-5,TRBJ2-7,TGTGCCAGCAGTTACTCCCAGGGGGCCCCCTACGAGCAGTACTTC,CASSYSQGAPYEQYF
TRBD1,16,many,TRBV5-1,TRBJ2-7,TGCGCCAGCAGCAAGACCTCAGGGGGCTATACCTACGAGCAGTGCTTC,CASSKTSGGYTYEQCF
NA,13,many,TRBV7-3,TRBJ2-1,TGTGCCAGCAGCTTCTCATCTAGCCTGGAGCAGTTCTTC,CASSFSSSLEQFF
NA,14,few,TRBV18,TRBJ1-2,TGTGCCAGCTCACAGTTAACAGGGAACTATGGCTACACCTTC,CASSQLTGNYGYTF
TRBD2,13,NA,TRBV20-1,TRBJ2-3,TGCAGTGCCCCTAGCGGGAGCGGTGATACGCAGTATTTT,CSAPSGSGDTQYF
NA,17,NA,TRBV15,TRBJ2-2,TGTGCCACCAGCAGCTACACATCCCTCGCGAACACCGGGGAGCTGTTTTTT,CATSSYTSLANTGELFF